This T cell receptor (beta chain) was identified in a study of identifying expanded T cells in peripheral blood. V was clipped by 3 bases and J by 0 bases, with 15 bases between them. This CDR3 region has 17 residues. Germline V gene lookup returns CDR1 LNHNV and CDR2 YYDKDF (reference sequence). The assay was immunoSEQ multiplex PCR, and TCRdb's table has in-frame clones only and misses some. The repertoire includes about 110,000 clones, about 89% of them detected once, and about a sixth sits in the top ten. The chain combines TRBV15 with TRBJ2-1, with a weak D call TRBD2 (5 bases). The sample was blood. The TCR was taken from a person aged 18 to 70 in good health. The CDR3 reads CATSSEGRPSSYNEQFF. The CDR3 DNA follows: TGTGCCACCAGCAGTGAGGGCAGGCCGAGCTCCTACAATGAGCAGTTCTTC.